This T cell receptor beta chain appears in the sequencing data of a study of control samples from healthy donors and cancer patients. The germline V and J ends were trimmed by 2 bases and 2 bases, with 19 bases remaining between them. The germline V gene encodes CDR1 MNHNS and CDR2 SASEGT. The CDR3 extends over 18 amino acids. This clone was seen a single time. Some clones are missing from TCRdb's copy, which holds only in-frame ones; the method was immunoSEQ multiplex PCR. The sample shows 130,000 to 150,000 clones, 89% of them seen only once. V gene TRBV6-1 combines with J gene TRBJ2-4, with D tentatively TRBD2 (7 bases). This receptor was taken from a young man in good health. Sequencing input: blood. DNA of the CDR3: TGTGCCAGCAGTGAAAGGTCTGGGGGGGCAACAACCAAAAACATTCAGTACTTC. Its protein product is CASSERSGGATTKNIQYF.